Each of the 8 T cell receptor beta chains below was sequenced from the same sample in a study of cytomegalovirus exposure and HLA in healthy donors. The PCR employed 60 Vbeta primers together with 13 Jbeta primers. TCRdb keeps only in-frame clones here, not all; method: immunoSEQ multiplex PCR. The sample carries over 130,000 clones, over 80% recorded once. Material: PBMCs. The receptor set was obtained from a female donor in good health and CMV-seronegative.

The CDR3 sequence is CASRARQEVASYEQYF. CDR3 bases: TGTGCCAGCAGAGCCCGACAGGAGGTAGCGAGTTACGAGCAGTACTTC. The chain carries TRBV2 and TRBJ2-7; the D gene is possibly TRBD1 (6 bases). This CDR3 has 16 amino acids. The germline CDR1 and CDR2 sequences are SNHLY and FYNNEI. Trimming took 6 bases from V and 4 from J, leaving 22 bases between them. Supplemented by reference TRBV2 and TRBJ2-7, the full variable domain reads EPEVTQTPSHQVTQMGQEVILRCVPISNHLYFYWYRQILGQKVEFLVSFYNNEISEKSEIFDDQFSVERPDGSNFTLKIRSTKLEDSAMYFCASRARQEVASYEQYFGPGTRLTVT.

The rearrangement joins TRBV13 to TRBJ1-1; D perhaps matches TRBD1 (5 bases). The CDR3 extends over 14 amino acids. Germline loops: CDR1 PRHDT, CDR2 FYEKMQ (reference sequence). V was clipped by 1 base and J by 3 bases, with 9 bases between them. Here the CDR3 DNA reads TGTGCCAGCAGCTTAGAAGGGGTTCACACTGAAGCTTTCTTT. This codes for CASSLEGVHTEAFF. The full variable domain, with the rest looked up from reference TRBV13 and TRBJ1-1, is AAGVIQSPRHLIKEKRETATLKCYPIPRHDTVYWYQQGPGQDPQFLISFYEKMQSDKGSIPDRFSAQQFSDYHSELNMSSLELGDSALYFCASSLEGVHTEAFFGQGTRLTVV.

J is TRBJ1-4 and V is TRBV5-1; maybe TRBD1 (6 bases). V was shortened by 5 bases and J by 8 bases, with 13 bases between the two germline ends. The CDR3 length is 13 residues. Per germline, CDR1 SGHRS and CDR2 YFSETQ. CDR3 DNA: TGCGCCAGCAGGGTGACAGGAGGCGAAAAACTGTTTTTT. Protein product: CASRVTGGEKLFF.

The rearrangement uses TRBV28 and TRBJ1-2; 8 bases map to TRBD1. Per germline, CDR1 MDHEN and CDR2 SYDVKM. The CDR3 is 14 residues long. V dropped 5 bases and J dropped 4; count of bases not matched to a gene: 6. The CDR3 loop is CASSGQGRGYGYTF. CDR3 coding DNA: TGTGCCAGCAGTGGACAGGGACGGGGCTATGGCTACACCTTC.

The count of this clone is one. The V gene is TRBV10-2, the J gene TRBJ1-5; 9 bases fit TRBD1. V lost 1 base to trimming and J lost 1 base; unmatched junction nucleotides: 5. Germline V gene data show CDR1 as WSHSY and CDR2 as SAAADI. CDR3 length: 17 residues. CDR3 sequence reads: CASSEWDRVVSNQPQHF. Here the CDR3 DNA reads TGCGCCAGCAGTGAGTGGGACAGGGTCGTGAGCAATCAGCCCCAGCATTTT.

V gene TRBV5-6 combines with J gene TRBJ2-2, with 8 bases lining up with TRBD1. Germline V gives CDR1 SGHDT, CDR2 YYEEEE. There are 15 residues in the CDR3. The V segment lost 3 bases and the J segment 3 bases; nucleotides outside the gene matches: 4. The CDR3 reads CASSYLTGDTGELFF. The CDR3 DNA is TGTGCCAGCAGCTATTTGACAGGGGACACCGGGGAGCTGTTTTTT.

The chain links TRBV6-1 to TRBJ1-3; D may be TRBD1 (5 bases). Germline V lookup: CDR1 MNHNS, CDR2 SASEGT. The length of the CDR3 is 15 residues. Trimming pared 6 bases from V and 0 bases from J, leaving 12 bases between. Written as DNA, the CDR3 is TGTGCCAGCAGCCGGACACCCAACTCTGGAAACACCATATATTTT. This translates into CASSRTPNSGNTIYF.

The gene calls are TRBV4-1 and TRBJ1-5, with 8 bases aligning to TRBD1. With 4 bases clipped from V and 3 bases from J, the junction kept 14 bases outside the gene matches. Germline V gene data show CDR1 as MGHRA and CDR2 as YSYEKL. The CDR3 length is 18 residues. The CDR3 nucleotides read TGCGCCAGCAGCCTCCAGCCCACTGGGACAGGTGTCAATCAGCCCCAGCATTTT. It encodes CASSLQPTGTGVNQPQHF.